The clone carrying this TCR beta chain came up a few times. Its antigen remains unknown. Between the trimmed V and J ends, which lost 2 bases and 14 bases, there was a span of 15 bases. There are 12 residues in the CDR3. CDR1 and CDR2 (germline): SEHNR, FQNEAQ (reference sequence). The entry originates in a study of early T cells in non-severe SARS-CoV-2 infection. Whole-study findings and limits: VDJdb matching skewed toward anti-spike CD8 responses, missing private and CD4 specificities.

MiXCR, applied by TCRdb to the 5' RACE reads, yields one record per CDR3 protein. The sample consists of about 21,000 distinct CDR3 sequences, roughly 4.5% of them appearing once. V gene TRBV7-9 combines with J gene TRBJ2-5; unclear D gene. The clonotype was recovered from an adult who was a healthcare worker with PCR-confirmed SARS-CoV-2 infection or an uninfected control (not recorded which). The sample was whole blood. The CDR3 DNA reads TGTGCCAGCAGCTTATCGACCTCCCGCTCCTACTTC. Its translation: CASSLSTSRSYF.